This TCR beta chain comes out of a study of cytomegalovirus exposure and HLA in healthy donors. Study findings and constraints: Relative to the approximately 700-donor mean, N-insertions were reportedly fewer in an Asian-associated ancestry cluster in a later analysis.

The PCR employed 60 Vbeta primers together with 13 Jbeta primers. As originally analysed: Counted up in a later analysis, unique TCR beta chains came to some 80 million, with about 9.9 million shared. Only in-frame clones appear in the TCRdb table, and some are missing; sequencing was by immunoSEQ multiplex PCR. The DNA gave D and trimming, while V, J and clone size come from that table. The sample yields 100,000 or so clones, 60% to 85% seen once. These donors counted as nominally healthy when sampled, but unrecorded immune exposures were likely. This clone was seen once. The target antigen is unknown. The junction departs from germline at one end; a sequencing error may be responsible. The CDR3 is made up of 14 amino acids. Per the germline V gene, CDR1 is MNHEY and CDR2 is SMNVEV (reference sequence).

The TCR sequence derives from a middle-aged man in good health and CMV-seronegative. The rearrangement uses TRBV27 and TRBJ1-4; 10 bases are a match to TRBD1. The sample consisted of PBMCs. CDR3 nucleotide sequence: TGTGCCAGCAGTAAGAGACAGGGGGCGGAAAAACTGTGTTTT. Translated: CASSKRQGAEKLCF.